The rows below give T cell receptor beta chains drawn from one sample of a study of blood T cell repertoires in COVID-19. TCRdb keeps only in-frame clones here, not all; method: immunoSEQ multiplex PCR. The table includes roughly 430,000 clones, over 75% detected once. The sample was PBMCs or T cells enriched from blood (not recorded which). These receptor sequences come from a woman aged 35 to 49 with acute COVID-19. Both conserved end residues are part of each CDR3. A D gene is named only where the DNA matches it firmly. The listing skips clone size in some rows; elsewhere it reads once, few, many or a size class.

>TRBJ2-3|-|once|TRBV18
TGTGCCAGCTCACCGGGCGGGGCGGGAGATACGCAGTATTTT
CASSPGGAGDTQYF
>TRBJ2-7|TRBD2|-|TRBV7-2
TGTGCCAGCAGCTTATGGGGACTAGCGGCTTACGAGCAGTACTTC
CASSLWGLAAYEQYF
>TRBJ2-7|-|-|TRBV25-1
TGTGCCAGCAGTGAATTTAAGTGGAGCTCCTACGAGCAGTACTTC
CASSEFKWSSYEQYF
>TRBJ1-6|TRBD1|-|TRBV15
TGTGCCACCAGCAGGGGACAGAATAATTCACCCCTCCACTTT
CATSRGQNNSPLHF
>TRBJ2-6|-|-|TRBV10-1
TGCGCCAGCTCCGAAGGGGGCTCTGGGGCCAACGTCCTGACTTTC
CASSEGGSGANVLTF
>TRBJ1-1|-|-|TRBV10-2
TGCGCCAGCAGTGTTCGGAGCTCTGAAGCTTTCTTT
CASSVRSSEAFF
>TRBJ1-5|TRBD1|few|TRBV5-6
TGTGCCAGCAGTATTTGGTCGGGCAGGGGGGATCAGCCCCAGCATTTT
CASSIWSGRGDQPQHF
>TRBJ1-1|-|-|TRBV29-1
TGCAGCGTCGGAGGGCAATCGGTTGCTTTCTTT
CSVGGQSVAFF
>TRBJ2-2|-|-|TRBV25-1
TGTGCCAGCAGTGATCCGGGATCAAGTGGCGGGGAGCTGTTTTTT
CASSDPGSSGGELFF
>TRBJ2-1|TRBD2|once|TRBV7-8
TGTGCCAGCAGCTATTTTTTTGACCTTTTAGCGGGGGGCCACAATGAGCAGTTCTTC
CASSYFFDLLAGGHNEQFF
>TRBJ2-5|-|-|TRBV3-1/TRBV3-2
TGTGCCAGCAGCCAAGTAGTTAGGGCAGGGGAGACCCAGTACTTC
CASSQVVRAGETQYF
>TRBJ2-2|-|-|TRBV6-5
TGTGCCAGCAGTCCCTATCAGGGGGGGGAGCTGTTTTTT
CASSPYQGGELFF
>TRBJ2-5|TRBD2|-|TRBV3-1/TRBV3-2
TGTGCCAGCAGCCATTTAGGGCTAGCGGGGGAAGAGACCCAGTACTTC
CASSHLGLAGEETQYF
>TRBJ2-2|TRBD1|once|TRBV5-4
TGTGCCAGCAGCTTGCCCGGGACAGGAACCGGGGAGCTGTTTTTT
CASSLPGTGTGELFF
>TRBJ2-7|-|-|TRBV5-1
TGCGCCAGCGCCATAGACAGTCCCTTCTACGAGCAGTACTTC
CASAIDSPFYEQYF
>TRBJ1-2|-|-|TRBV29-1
TGCAGCGTTGAAGATCACGGGGTTGGTAGAGGCTACACCTTC
CSVEDHGVGRGYTF
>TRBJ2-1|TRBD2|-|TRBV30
TGTGCCTGGAGTGATTGGACTAGCGGGGGGGCCAATGAGCAGTTCTTC
CAWSDWTSGGANEQFF
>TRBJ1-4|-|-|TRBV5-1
TGCGCCAGCAGCCTGGGGCAGGGAACTAATGAAAAACTGTTTTTT
CASSLGQGTNEKLFF
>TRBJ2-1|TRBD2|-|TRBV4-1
TGCGCCAGCAGCCAAGATCGTGGGACTAGCGGGGGGGATGAGCAGTTCTTC
CASSQDRGTSGGDEQFF
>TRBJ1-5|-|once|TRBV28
TGTGCCAGCAGCGAAACAGGGCTTCGGCAGCCCCAGCATTTT
CASSETGLRQPQHF
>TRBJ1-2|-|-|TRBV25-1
TGTGCCAGCAGTGACAGGGGCTATGGCTACACCTTC
CASSDRGYGYTF
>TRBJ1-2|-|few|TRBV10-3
TGTGCCATCAGTGAGAGGATGGCAGAGGATGGCTACACCTTC
CAISERMAEDGYTF
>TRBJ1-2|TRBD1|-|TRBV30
TGTGCCTGGAGTGTGGGGACAGGGAACTATGGCTACACCTTC
CAWSVGTGNYGYTF
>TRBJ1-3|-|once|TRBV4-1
TGCGCCAGCAGCCCAGGGTTTAGTCTTAACACCATATATTTT
CASSPGFSLNTIYF
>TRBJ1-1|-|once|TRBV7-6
TGTGCCAGCAGCTTAAAGGCAGGGGTCATGAACACTGAAGCTTTCTTT
CASSLKAGVMNTEAFF
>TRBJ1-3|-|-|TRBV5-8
TGTGCCAGCAGCTTGGTTCCCGCAGGGCACTCTGGAAACACCATATATTTT
CASSLVPAGHSGNTIYF